This T cell receptor beta chain appears in the sequencing data of a study of blood T cells in healthy people across ages. Study findings and constraints: With age, beta diversity per million T cells declined roughly linearly, significantly by 30 to 50.

This CDR3 is 13 amino acids long. V lost 4 bases and J lost 2, with 10 bases in between. Per the germline V gene, CDR1 is DFQATT and CDR2 is SNEGSKA (reference sequence). As to this clonotype: No antigen is known for it.

The authors ran a second PCR of about 6 to 12 cycles using a sample-barcoded 5' primer and a J-beta primer mix. Via MiXCR, TCRdb re-called the 5' RACE reads, giving one row per CDR3 protein. The sample includes over 1.5 million distinct CDR3 sequences, about 49% of them seen just once. The chain is built from TRBV20-1 and TRBJ2-3; weak D call: TRBD2 (6 bases). The source is a woman aged 35 to 49 in good health. The sample taken for sequencing was blood. CDR3 region: CSATGRYTDTQYF. The CDR3 nucleotides read TGCAGTGCTACAGGGAGGTACACAGATACGCAGTATTTT.